Each of the 30 T cell receptor beta chains below was sequenced from the same sample in a study of T cell responses to AZD1222 COVID-19 vaccine. Data came from immunoSEQ multiplex PCR; TCRdb stores just in-frame clones and leaves some out. The table has roughly 65,000 clones, roughly 90% seen once. Specimen: peripheral blood, collected on day 0 of AZD1222 vaccination. The receptors were gathered from an adult in good health.

Relative to its sample, this clone is medium-sized. The V and J genes are TRBV7-9 and TRBJ2-2; TRBD2 aligns across 9 bases. Germline assignment: CDR1 SEHNR and CDR2 FQNEAQ (reference sequence). This CDR3 has 16 residues. Trimming at V came to 2 bases and at J to 2 bases, leaving 3 bases not matched to a gene. The CDR3 reads CASSLFGTSNTGELFF. CDR3 coding DNA: TGTGCCAGCAGCTTATTTGGGACTAGCAACACCGGGGAGCTGTTTTTT.

This chain connects TRBV2 to TRBJ2-1; 12 bases match TRBD2. V was pared by 3 bases and J by 12 bases, with 9 bases of the junction left unmatched. The CDR3 length is 15 residues. CDR1 is SNHLY, CDR2 FYNNEI, per germline. The DNA of the CDR3 is TGTGCCAGCAGTGACCCTAGCGGGAGGGCCTCTAGGCAGTTCTTC. Its translation is CASSDPSGRASRQFF.

J is TRBJ2-3 and V is TRBV18; 15 bases align to TRBD2. V lost 3 bases, J lost 3 bases, and 4 bases stayed unmatched. Germline CDR1 KGHSH, CDR2 LQKENI. The CDR3 loop spans 17 amino acids. The CDR3 DNA reads TGTGCCAGCTCACCCCCGGGACTAGCGGGAGGTACAGATACGCAGTATTTT. Amino acids: CASSPPGLAGGTDTQYF.

The genes are TRBV3-1 (or the pseudogene TRBV3-2) and TRBJ2-5, with 13 bases identical to TRBD2. This CDR3 comprises 14 residues. CDR1 LGHDT and CDR2 YNNKEL come from the germline V gene (reference sequence). After removal of 4 bases from V and 7 bases from J, the junction contained 3 bases not matched to a gene. For the CDR3, the DNA is TGTGCCAGCAGCCCGGGACTAGCGGGGCGGACCCAGTACTTC. This codes for CASSPGLAGRTQYF.

This chain uses TRBV4-1 with TRBJ2-4, with D perhaps TRBD2 (6 bases). The length of the CDR3 is 16 residues. Trimming removed 1 base from V and 7 bases from J, with 17 bases in between. CDR1 is MGHRA, CDR2 YSYEKL, per germline. The CDR3 protein is CASSQAGRLPGNIQYF. The DNA of the CDR3 is TGCGCCAGCAGCCAAGCCGGGAGACTCCCAGGGAACATTCAGTACTTC.

The gene calls are TRBV7-9 and TRBJ2-3, with TRBD2 identical over 8 bases. V shed 5 bases, J shed 2 bases, and the junction held 6 bases outside the gene matches. The germline gives CDR1 SEHNR, CDR2 FQNEAQ (reference sequence). CDR3 length equals 15 residues. CDR3 nucleotides: TGTGCCAGCAGCCCGAGCGGGAGCCACACAGATACGCAGTATTTT. Amino acid sequence: CASSPSGSHTDTQYF.

J is TRBJ2-3 and V is TRBV6-6, with D hard to call. This CDR3 has 14 residues. Germline CDR1 and CDR2: MNHNY and SVGAGI (reference sequence). The V and J ends lost 6 bases and 0 bases respectively, with 10 bases between them. The DNA for the CDR3 is TGTGCCAGCAGCGAAAGGGCTAGCACAGATACGCAGTATTTT. Translating it yields CASSERASTDTQYF.

V is TRBV6-1 and J is TRBJ1-4, with D uncertain. Germline values: CDR1 MNHNS, CDR2 SASEGT. There are 17 residues in the CDR3. The ends were cut back, 0 bases at V and 4 bases at J, with 15 bases in the middle. For the CDR3, the DNA is TGTGCCAGCAGTGAAGCCCTTGCGGGTTCGAGTAATGAAAAACTGTTTTTT. This translates into CASSEALAGSSNEKLFF.

The genes are TRBV7-9 and TRBJ1-1; weak D call: TRBD1 (6 bases). The CDR3 consists of 14 residues. V was trimmed by 7 bases and J by 5 bases, leaving 17 bases between them. The germline gives CDR1 SEHNR, CDR2 FQNEAQ (reference sequence). The CDR3 nucleotides are TGTGCCAGCAAGACAAGCGCCCAGGGGACTGAAGCTTTCTTT. Protein: CASKTSAQGTEAFF.

This chain links TRBV7-6 with TRBJ2-7; 12 bases are shared with TRBD2. V lost 2 bases and J lost 2; bases outside the gene matches: 4. In germline, CDR1 is SGHVS, CDR2 FNYEAQ. The CDR3 has 16 residues. The DNA for the CDR3 is TGTGCCAGCAGCTTAATGACTAGCGGGAGTCCCTACGAGCAGTACTTC. Protein: CASSLMTSGSPYEQYF.

The genes are TRBV12-3 or TRBV12-4 and TRBJ2-7; 7 bases fit TRBD1. V lost 6 bases to trimming and J lost 0 bases; unmatched junction nucleotides: 2. The CDR3 contains 13 residues. CDR3 bases: TGTGCCAGCAGCGACAGGGACTCCTACGAGCAGTACTTC. Its translation: CASSDRDSYEQYF.

This chain links TRBV28 with TRBJ2-1, with 13 bases matching TRBD2. Per the germline V gene, CDR1 is MDHEN and CDR2 is SYDVKM. CDR3 size: 16 residues. J was trimmed by 9 bases and V by 11 bases; bases with no gene match: 16. The CDR3 sequence is CAVIPPLGLAGAEQFF. The DNA of the CDR3 is TGTGCCGTTATCCCGCCGCTAGGACTAGCGGGAGCTGAGCAGTTCTTC.

The V gene is TRBV9, the J gene TRBJ1-1; D might be TRBD1 (5 bases). The CDR3 consists of 14 residues. Between the trimmed V and J ends, which lost 3 bases and 0 bases, there was a span of 9 bases. Germline values: CDR1 SGDLS, CDR2 YYNGEE. The CDR3 coding sequence is TGTGCCAGCAGCGGACAGATTATGAACACTGAAGCTTTCTTT. Its protein product is CASSGQIMNTEAFF. Full variable domain (remainder filled in from reference TRBV9 and TRBJ1-1): DSGVTQTPKHLITATGQRVTLRCSPRSGDLSVYWYQQSLDQGLQFLIQYYNGEERAKGNILERFSAQQFPDLHSELNLSSLELGDSALYFCASSGQIMNTEAFFGQGTRLTVV.

This chain uses TRBV7-2 with TRBJ2-6; D is ambiguous. V was shortened by 8 bases and J by 1 base, with 6 bases between the two germline ends. Germline values: CDR1 SGHTA, CDR2 FQGNSA. The CDR3 consists of 13 residues. The chain's CDR3 is CASSGSGANVLTF. In nucleotides, the CDR3 is TGTGCCAGCTCGGGTTCTGGGGCCAACGTCCTGACTTTC.

V is TRBV11-2 and J is TRBJ2-1, with TRBD2 identical over 13 bases. The V segment lost 5 bases and the J segment 8 bases; nucleotides outside the gene matches: 6. Germline loops: CDR1 SGHAT, CDR2 FQNNGV. This CDR3 region has 15 residues. In nucleotides, the CDR3 is TGTGCCAGCAGCCCCGGACTAGCGGGAGTCGATGAGCAGTTCTTC. It specifies CASSPGLAGVDEQFF.

The chain carries TRBV7-2 and TRBJ2-5; D gene unclear. V shed 4 bases and J shed 5 bases, with 8 bases lying between them. Looked up from germline, CDR1 is SGHTA and CDR2 is FQGNSA. The CDR3 loop spans 12 amino acids. DNA for the CDR3: TGTGCCAGCAGCTCCCTAGGGGAGACCCAGTACTTC. This codes for CASSSLGETQYF. The variable domain in full, with the rest retrieved from reference TRBV7-2 and TRBJ2-5, is GAGVSQSPSNKVTEKGKDVELRCDPISGHTALYWYRQSLGQGLEFLIYFQGNSAPDKSGLPSDRFSAERTGGSVSTLTIQRTQQEDSAVYLCASSSLGETQYFGPGTRLLVL.

The chain carries TRBV3-1 (or the pseudogene TRBV3-2) and TRBJ1-3, with D perhaps matching TRBD1 (5 bases). Looked up from germline, CDR1 is LGHDT and CDR2 is YNNKEL (reference sequence). V gave up 3 bases and J gave up 6 bases, with 18 bases separating them. The CDR3 loop spans 16 amino acids. Here the CDR3 DNA reads TGTGCCAGCAGCCACGGTGTGCGGGGCTGGGAAAACACCATATATTTT. It specifies CASSHGVRGWENTIYF.

The V and J genes are TRBV5-1 and TRBJ1-1; D is unclear. The CDR3 sequence is 13 residues long. In germline, CDR1 is SGHRS, CDR2 YFSETQ. With 0 bases removed from V and 5 bases from J, the gap between germline ends came to 8 bases. The CDR3 DNA sequence: TGCGCCAGCAGCTTGGGGGTCTTGACTGAAGCTTTCTTT. Its translation: CASSLGVLTEAFF.

The chain carries TRBV27 and TRBJ2-1; D is possibly TRBD1 (6 bases). V was trimmed by 5 bases and J by 6 bases, leaving 8 bases between them. Germline-derived CDR1 and CDR2 are MNHEY and SMNVEV (reference sequence). CDR3 length: 12 amino acids. This CDR3 is CASSIGGNEQFF. CDR3 coding DNA: TGTGCCAGCAGTATAGGGGGCAATGAGCAGTTCTTC.

In nucleotides, the CDR3 is TGTGCCAGCGGACACATCCTAGGTAGCAATCAGCCCCAGCATTTT. Translating it yields CASGHILGSNQPQHF. The rearrangement uses TRBV5-8 and TRBJ1-5, with D maybe TRBD1 (5 bases). The CDR3 covers 15 residues. V was clipped by 7 bases and J by 0 bases, with 14 bases between them. Germline loops: CDR1 SGHTS, CDR2 YDEGEE.

The rearrangement uses TRBV5-4 and TRBJ2-3; TRBD2 matches at 7 bases. With 0 bases clipped from V and 3 bases from J, the junction kept 7 bases outside the gene matches. This CDR3 has 16 residues. Looked up from germline, CDR1 is SGHNT and CDR2 is YYREEE (reference sequence). In nucleotides, the CDR3 is TGTGCCAGCAGCTTGGAGCCTAGCGGTTCGACAGATACGCAGTATTTT. Amino acids: CASSLEPSGSTDTQYF. The full variable domain, with the rest looked up from reference TRBV5-4 and TRBJ2-3, is ETGVTQSPTHLIKTRGQQVTLRCSSQSGHNTVSWYQQALGQGPQFIFQYYREEENGRGNFPPRFSGLQFPNYSSELNVNALELDDSALYLCASSLEPSGSTDTQYFGPGTRLTVL.

This clone occurred a few times. This chain joins TRBV14 and TRBJ1-6; no firm D call. V lost 0 bases to trimming and J lost 9 bases, with 12 bases between them. The CDR3 is made up of 15 amino acids. The germline V gene encodes CDR1 SGHDN and CDR2 FVKESK. In DNA form, the CDR3 reads TGTGCCAGCAGCCAAGAGGCAGGTCAAGGTTCACCCCTCCACTTT. Amino acid sequence: CASSQEAGQGSPLHF.

V and J are TRBV4-2 and TRBJ2-2; D may be TRBD1 (5 bases). Germline assignment: CDR1 LGHNA and CDR2 YNFKEQ. Trimming took off 4 bases at V and 2 bases at J, with 11 bases between the two ends. This CDR3 region has 15 residues. In DNA form, the CDR3 reads TGTGCCAGCAGCCCCAGACAGCACAACACCGGGGAGCTGTTTTTT. Its translation is CASSPRQHNTGELFF.

This chain links TRBV12-3 or TRBV12-4 with TRBJ2-1; D may match TRBD1 or TRBD2 (5 bases each). The V end lost 3 bases, the J end lost 5 bases, and 8 bases lay between the germline ends. The length of the CDR3 is 13 residues. The CDR3 protein is CASSFRGDNEQFF. The DNA of the CDR3 is TGTGCCAGCAGTTTCCGGGGCGACAATGAGCAGTTCTTC.

This clone was recorded once. The V gene is TRBV19, the J gene TRBJ1-2; D may be TRBD1 (6 bases). This CDR3 has 15 residues. V was trimmed by 5 bases and J by 5 bases, leaving 18 bases between them. Germline lookup yields CDR1 LNHDA and CDR2 SQIVND (reference sequence). CDR3 loop: CASSPRTVETYGYTF. The CDR3 DNA follows: TGTGCCAGTAGTCCTAGGACAGTGGAGACTTATGGCTACACCTTC.

The count of this clone is one. The V and J genes are TRBV5-6 and TRBJ2-2; 8 nucleotides agree with TRBD2. Germline CDR1 and CDR2: SGHDT and YYEEEE. The CDR3 totals 17 residues. The junction had 5 bases not matched to a gene; V was cut back by 0 bases and J by 1 base. As DNA, the CDR3 is TGTGCCAGCAGCTTGGGACTAGCGAGACAGAACACCGGGGAGCTGTTTTTT. It encodes CASSLGLARQNTGELFF.

The table lists this clone with a count of one. The chain recombines TRBV6-1 with TRBJ1-5, with 7 nucleotides matching TRBD1. Trimming cost V 2 bases and J 5 bases; bases outside gene matches: 12. This CDR3 comprises 17 residues. The germline gives CDR1 MNHNS, CDR2 SASEGT. DNA of the CDR3: TGTGCCAGCAGTGAATTTAAGGGGGCTGGGGGTCATCAGCCCCAGCATTTT. Protein sequence: CASSEFKGAGGHQPQHF.

This rearrangement joins TRBV21-1 to TRBJ1-2; TRBD1, as called in the table, went unchecked against the DNA. TRBV21-1 is flagged as a pseudogene. The CDR3 totals 15 residues. CDR3 coding DNA: TGTGCCAGCAGCAAACCGAAACGCAGGGTTTTAGACTACACCTTC. Its protein product is CASSKPKRRVLDYTF.

The V gene is TRBV6-5, the J gene TRBJ1-3; D may be TRBD1 (5 bases). V shed 6 bases and J shed 1 base, with 13 bases lying between them. The germline V gene has CDR1 MNHEY and CDR2 SVGAGI. The CDR3 spans 15 residues. CDR3: CASSPAGGSGNTIYF. In DNA, the CDR3 is TGTGCCAGCAGCCCAGCTGGGGGTTCTGGAAACACCATATATTTT.

V and J are TRBV28 and TRBJ2-3, with 9 positions matching TRBD1. CDR3 length: 17 residues. Trimming removed 5 bases from V and 5 bases from J; junction bases left unmatched: 14. Germline CDR1 reads MDHEN; CDR2 reads SYDVKM. CDR3 region: CASSLVGRDRVLDTQYF. DNA for the CDR3: TGTGCCAGCAGTCTAGTGGGGCGGGACAGGGTTTTAGATACGCAGTATTTT.